This T cell receptor beta chain came from a study of cytomegalovirus exposure and HLA in healthy donors. Both 60 Vbeta primers and 13 Jbeta primers went into the PCR. Repertoires were generated with immunoSEQ multiplex PCR, while TCRdb's copy carries only in-frame clones and drops some. The sample has about 160,000 clones, less than 80% seen once. Germline V gene lookup returns CDR1 MNHEY and CDR2 SMNVEV (reference sequence). The V and J ends lost 5 bases and 10 bases, in that order; junction bases with no gene match: 13. The CDR3 runs to 16 residues. The chain recombines TRBV27 with TRBJ1-6; 8 bases match TRBD1. What was sequenced was PBMCs. The receptor was isolated from a female donor in good health and CMV-seronegative. The CDR3 sequence: CASSPYYGQGGSPLHF. The CDR3 DNA is TGTGCCAGCAGTCCCTACTACGGACAGGGTGGGTCACCCCTCCACTTT.